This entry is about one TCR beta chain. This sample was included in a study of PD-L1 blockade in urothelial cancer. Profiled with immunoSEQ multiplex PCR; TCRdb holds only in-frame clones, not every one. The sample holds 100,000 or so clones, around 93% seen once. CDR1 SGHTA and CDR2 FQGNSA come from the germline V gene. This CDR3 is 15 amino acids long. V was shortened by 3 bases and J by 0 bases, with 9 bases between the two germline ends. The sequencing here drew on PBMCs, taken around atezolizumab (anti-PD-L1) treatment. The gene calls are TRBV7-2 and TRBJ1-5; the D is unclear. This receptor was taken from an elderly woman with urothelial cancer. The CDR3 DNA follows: TGTGCCAGCAGCTTTAGTATTGATAGCAATCAGCCCCAGCATTTT. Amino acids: CASSFSIDSNQPQHF.